The 23 T cell receptor beta chains below come from one sample, sequenced in a study of CD8+CD57+ T cells in acquired aplastic anemia. Using genomic DNA as the template, TCR beta VDJ and CDR3 profiling was carried out. TCRdb ran MiXCR on the reads and lists one entry per CDR3 protein. The table shows around 200,000 distinct CDR3 sequences, with less than 70% occurring only once. The sequencing input was sorted CD4+, CD8+, or CD8+CD57+ T cells (not recorded which) from PBMCs. All receptors come from a human donor in good health, serving as a control.

This clonotype was recorded at least ten times. The V call is TRBV12-3 or TRBV12-4, the J call TRBJ1-1; D unresolved. The CDR3 covers 13 residues. The germline V and J ends were trimmed by 6 bases and 0 bases, with 8 bases remaining between them. CDR3 residues: CASSRIMNTEAFF. The CDR3 region has the DNA TGTGCCAGCAGCAGGATTATGAACACTGAAGCTTTCTTT.

This clonotype showed up many times. This chain links TRBV7-2 with TRBJ2-7; D gene ambiguous. CDR3 length equals 15 residues. Germline CDR1 is SGHTA and CDR2 is FQGNSA. V was cut by 2 bases and J by 0 bases, with 11 bases left in between. This CDR3 is CASSLKGTPSYEQYF. The CDR3 coding sequence is TGTGCCAGCAGCTTAAAGGGCACACCCTCCTACGAGCAGTACTTC.

This clonotype showed up many times. The chain combines TRBV11-2 with TRBJ1-3, with D perhaps matching TRBD1 (6 bases). The CDR3 runs to 16 residues. V lost 6 bases, J lost 0 bases, and 15 bases lay in between. Germline CDR1 and CDR2: SGHAT and FQNNGV. The CDR3 spells CASSLQEGGSGNTIYF. CDR3 nucleotides: TGTGCCAGCAGTTTACAGGAAGGGGGCTCTGGAAACACCATATATTTT.

This chain joins TRBV20-1 and TRBJ2-7; D gene unclear. The J call is uncertain, as TRBJ2-5 better fits the DNA end. Germline V gene sequence: CDR1 DFQATT, CDR2 SNEGSKA (reference sequence). The CDR3 runs to 12 residues. CDR3 protein: CSARDMDQTQYF. The CDR3, as DNA: TGCAGTGCTAGAGATATGGACCAGACCCAGTACTTC.

This rearrangement joins TRBV10-3 to TRBJ1-4, with D perhaps TRBD1 (5 bases). The germline V and J ends were trimmed by 11 bases and 8 bases, with 18 bases remaining between them. CDR3 size: 13 residues. Germline CDR1 is ENHRY and CDR2 is SYGVKD. CDR3 bases: TGTGCCTCCGCAGGGTATCAGGGAGAAAAACTGTTTTTT. It encodes CASAGYQGEKLFF.

This chain uses TRBV19 with TRBJ2-1, with D perhaps TRBD1 (6 bases). The CDR3 totals 15 residues. From germline, CDR1 is LNHDA and CDR2 SQIVND (reference sequence). Trimming pared 1 base from V and 10 bases from J, leaving 17 bases between. The chain's CDR3 is CASSIALTGSVEQFF. CDR3 nucleotides: TGTGCCAGTAGTATAGCCTTGACAGGATCTGTAGAGCAGTTCTTC.

The J gene is TRBJ1-1, the V gene TRBV2; D is undetermined. The germline V gene has CDR1 SNHLY and CDR2 FYNNEI. The germline V and J ends were trimmed by 3 bases and 4 bases, with 12 bases remaining between them. CDR3 length: 14 residues. The chain's CDR3 is CASSERQAPTEAFF. CDR3 sequence (DNA): TGTGCCAGCAGTGAGAGGCAGGCTCCCACTGAAGCTTTCTTT. Full variable domain (rest looked up from reference TRBV2 and TRBJ1-1): EPEVTQTPSHQVTQMGQEVILRCVPISNHLYFYWYRQILGQKVEFLVSFYNNEISEKSEIFDDQFSVERPDGSNFTLKIRSTKLEDSAMYFCASSERQAPTEAFFGQGTRLTVV.

In its sample, this clonotype was seen many times. The chain uses TRBV3-1 and TRBJ1-1, with 8 positions matching TRBD1. The CDR3 has 14 amino acids. Germline CDR1 LGHDT, CDR2 YNNKEL (reference sequence). V lost 6 bases and J lost 1; bases outside the gene matches: 4. The CDR3 DNA is TGTGCCAGCAGACTCGGGACAGGGAACACTGAAGCTTTCTTT. This codes for CASRLGTGNTEAFF.

J is TRBJ1-2 and V is TRBV7-9; 9 bases fit TRBD1. V trimming: 6 bases; J trimming: 7 bases; junction bases outside the gene matches: 9. The CDR3 has 14 amino acids. Germline loops: CDR1 SEHNR, CDR2 FQNEAQ (reference sequence). This CDR3 is CASSVDRGTLGYTF. The CDR3 DNA reads as TGTGCCAGCAGTGTAGACAGGGGGACACTTGGCTACACCTTC.

The rearrangement uses TRBV7-9 and TRBJ2-5; TRBD2 agrees at 14 bases. CDR1 SEHNR and CDR2 FQNEAQ come from the germline V gene (reference sequence). The CDR3 consists of 18 residues. V trimming: 5 bases; J trimming: 2 bases; junction bases outside the gene matches: 10. CDR3 residues: CASSPGTSGGGRQETQYF. The CDR3, as DNA: TGTGCCAGCAGCCCCGGGACTAGCGGGGGCGGGAGACAAGAGACCCAGTACTTC.

Details on this clonotype: With a much larger clone just one base away, this may be a read error. This likely comes from a read error, as the CDR3 has no conserved phenylalanine or tryptophan at its end. CDR3 DNA sequence: TGTGCCAGCAGTTACTTACTGGGACGGACGACTGAAGCTTTCCTT. Its translation: CASSYLLGRTTEAFL. This chain uses TRBV6-5 with TRBJ1-1, with a possible D match to TRBD1 (5 bases). The CDR3 loop spans 15 amino acids. The germline CDR1 and CDR2 sequences are MNHEY and SVGAGI. Trimming took 1 base from V and 5 from J, leaving 14 bases between them.

The chain recombines TRBV6-5 with TRBJ1-2, with D possibly TRBD1 on 5 matching bases. This CDR3 is built from 14 residues. Germline V CDR1 and CDR2: MNHEY, SVGAGI. With 2 bases removed from V and 5 bases from J, the gap between germline ends came to 12 bases. CDR3 amino acids: CASSYLQGGYGYTF. In DNA form, the CDR3 reads TGTGCCAGCAGTTACCTCCAGGGCGGGTATGGCTACACCTTC.

There are many counts of this clonotype. The gene calls are TRBV12-3 or TRBV12-4 and TRBJ1-3; no definite D call. V was trimmed by 7 bases and J by 3 bases, leaving 7 bases between them. This CDR3 is 12 amino acids long. The CDR3 nucleotides read TGTGCCAGCATCCCCGATGGAAACACCATATATTTT. This translates into CASIPDGNTIYF.

At least ten counts were recorded for this clonotype. This sequence joins TRBV6-6 and TRBJ1-6, with D perhaps matching TRBD1 (5 bases). V lost 2 bases, J lost 8 bases, and 16 bases lay in between. CDR1 is MNHNY and CDR2 is SVGAGI in the germline V gene (reference sequence). This CDR3 is 16 amino acids long. The CDR3 DNA reads as TGTGCCAGCAGTTACGCCGGGGGAACGGGAGATTCACCCCTCCACTTT. Residues: CASSYAGGTGDSPLHF.

The J gene is TRBJ2-7, the V gene TRBV2; 7 bases line up with TRBD1. The J segment lost 7 bases and the V segment lost 4 bases, leaving 7 bases of the junction unmatched. The germline V gene has CDR1 SNHLY and CDR2 FYNNEI. The CDR3 spans 13 residues. The CDR3 reads CASSAWDSYEQYF. CDR3 DNA sequence: TGTGCCAGCAGTGCCTGGGACAGTTATGAGCAGTACTTC.

This chain joins TRBV9 and TRBJ2-7; 10 bases are shared with TRBD2. Losses at the gene ends were 0 bases for V and 4 bases for J; bases not matched to a gene: 7. The germline gives CDR1 SGDLS, CDR2 YYNGEE. There are 16 residues in the CDR3. The CDR3 region is CASSVGSGGDSYEQYF. CDR3 bases: TGTGCCAGCAGCGTAGGGAGCGGGGGGGATTCTTACGAGCAGTACTTC.

About this clonotype itself: One end of the junction fails to match germline, which may point to a read error. The V and J genes are TRBV7-2 and TRBJ2-5; 7 bases fit TRBD2. CDR1 SGHTA and CDR2 FQGNSA come from the germline V gene. The CDR3 is 15 amino acids. CDR3 in DNA: TGTGCCAGCAGCTTAGCGCGGGGGTACCAAGGGACCCGGTACTTC. This sequence encodes CASSLARGYQGTRYF.

This clonotype was observed many times. This chain uses TRBV9 with TRBJ1-4; 7 bases line up with TRBD1. Germline lookup yields CDR1 SGDLS and CDR2 YYNGEE. With V trimmed by 0 bases and J by 8 bases, 4 bases remained unmatched. This CDR3 has 14 residues. This CDR3 is CASSVGQGREKLFF. In DNA, the CDR3 is TGTGCCAGCAGCGTAGGACAGGGAAGAGAAAAACTGTTTTTT. The full variable domain, completed using reference TRBV9 and TRBJ1-4, is DSGVTQTPKHLITATGQRVTLRCSPRSGDLSVYWYQQSLDQGLQFLIQYYNGEERAKGNILERFSAQQFPDLHSELNLSSLELGDSALYFCASSVGQGREKLFFGSGTQLSVL.

The chain uses TRBV24-1 and TRBJ1-1, with TRBD1 matching over 7 bases. The CDR3 is 19 amino acids. The V segment lost 5 bases and the J segment 7 bases; nucleotides outside the gene matches: 24. CDR1 is KGHDR and CDR2 is SFDVKD in the germline V gene. The CDR3 DNA sequence: TGTGCCACCAGTGGCATGTCTGGTGGCTGGGACAGTCTCGGGATTGAAGCTTTCTTT. Protein product: CATSGMSGGWDSLGIEAFF.

This clonotype was counted many times. This sequence joins TRBV11-3 and TRBJ2-3; 9 bases align to TRBD1. V lost 6 bases to trimming and J lost 3 bases; unmatched junction nucleotides: 7. The germline gives CDR1 SGHNT, CDR2 YENEEA. CDR3 length: 15 amino acids. DNA of the CDR3: TGTGCCAGCAGTCATGCCGGGACAGGGACAGATACGCAGTATTTT. Amino acid sequence: CASSHAGTGTDTQYF.

This clonotype has at least ten counts. This chain connects TRBV7-2 to TRBJ1-1; 8 bases fit TRBD1. Germline lookup yields CDR1 SGHTA and CDR2 FQGNSA. The CDR3 is 14 amino acids. J gave up 1 base and V 5 bases, and 3 bases lay outside the gene matches. The CDR3, as DNA: TGTGCCAGCAGCAAAGGACAGGGGAACACTGAAGCTTTCTTT. The encoded protein is CASSKGQGNTEAFF.

The sample holds many counts of this clonotype. V and J are TRBV4-2 and TRBJ2-3; a weak D match, TRBD2 (5 bases). The CDR3 has 15 amino acids. Germline V gene lookup returns CDR1 LGHNA and CDR2 YNFKEQ. Between the trimmed V and J ends, which lost 0 bases and 2 bases, there was a span of 9 bases. CDR3: CASSQDRLATDTQYF. The CDR3 bases are TGTGCCAGCAGCCAAGATCGGCTAGCCACAGATACGCAGTATTTT.

J is TRBJ2-5 and V is TRBV7-6, with 7 bases identical to TRBD2. The CDR3 sequence is 16 residues long. The trim removed 5 bases at V and 5 bases at J, leaving 14 bases unmatched. CDR1 is SGHVS, CDR2 FNYEAQ, per germline. The CDR3 here is CASSLKTGGVWETQYF. The CDR3 DNA follows: TGTGCCAGCAGCCTAAAAACGGGGGGAGTATGGGAGACCCAGTACTTC.